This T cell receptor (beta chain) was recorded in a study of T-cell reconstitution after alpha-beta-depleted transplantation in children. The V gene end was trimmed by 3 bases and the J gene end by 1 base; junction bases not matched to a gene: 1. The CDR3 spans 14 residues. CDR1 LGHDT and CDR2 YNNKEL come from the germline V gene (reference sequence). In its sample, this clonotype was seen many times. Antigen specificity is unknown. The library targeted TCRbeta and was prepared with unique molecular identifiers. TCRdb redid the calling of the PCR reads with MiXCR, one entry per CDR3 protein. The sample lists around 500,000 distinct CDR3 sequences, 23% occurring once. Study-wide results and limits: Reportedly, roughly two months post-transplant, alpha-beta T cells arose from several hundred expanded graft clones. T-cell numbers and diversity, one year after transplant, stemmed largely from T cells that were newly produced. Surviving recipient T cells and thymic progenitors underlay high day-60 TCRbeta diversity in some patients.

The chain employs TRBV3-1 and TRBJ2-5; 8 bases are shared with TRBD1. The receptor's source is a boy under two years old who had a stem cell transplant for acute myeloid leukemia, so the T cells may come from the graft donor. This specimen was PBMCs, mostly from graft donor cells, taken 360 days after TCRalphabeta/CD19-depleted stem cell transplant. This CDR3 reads CASSQDRVQETQYF. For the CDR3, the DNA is TGTGCCAGCAGCCAGGACAGGGTCCAAGAGACCCAGTACTTC.